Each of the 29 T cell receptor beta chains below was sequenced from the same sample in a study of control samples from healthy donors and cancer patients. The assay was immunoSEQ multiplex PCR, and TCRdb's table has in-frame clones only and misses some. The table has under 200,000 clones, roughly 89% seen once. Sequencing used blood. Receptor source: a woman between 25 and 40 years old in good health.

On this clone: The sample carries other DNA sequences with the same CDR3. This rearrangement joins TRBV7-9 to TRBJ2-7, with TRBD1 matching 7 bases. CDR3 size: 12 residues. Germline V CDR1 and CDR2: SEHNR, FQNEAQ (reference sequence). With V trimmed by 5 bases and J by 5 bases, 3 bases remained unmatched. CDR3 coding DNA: TGTGCCAGCAGCGAAACAGGGGACGAGCAGTACTTC. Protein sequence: CASSETGDEQYF.

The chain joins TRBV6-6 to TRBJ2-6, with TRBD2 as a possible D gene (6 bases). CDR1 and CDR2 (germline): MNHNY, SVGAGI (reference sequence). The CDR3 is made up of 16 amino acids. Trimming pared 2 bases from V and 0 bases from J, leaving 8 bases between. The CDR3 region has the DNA TGTGCCAGCAGTTACGGCGGGGCCTCTGGGGCCAACGTCCTGACTTTC. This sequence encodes CASSYGGASGANVLTF.

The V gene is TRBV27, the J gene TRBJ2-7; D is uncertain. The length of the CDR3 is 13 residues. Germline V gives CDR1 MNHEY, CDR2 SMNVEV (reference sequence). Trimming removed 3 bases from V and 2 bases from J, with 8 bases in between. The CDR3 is CASSLGLPYEQYF. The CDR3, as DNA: TGTGCCAGCAGTTTGGGCCTCCCCTACGAGCAGTACTTC.

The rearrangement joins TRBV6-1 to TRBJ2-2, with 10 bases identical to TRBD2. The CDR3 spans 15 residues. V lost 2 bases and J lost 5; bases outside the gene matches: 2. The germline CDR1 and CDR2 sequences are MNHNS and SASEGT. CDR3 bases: TGTGCCAGCAGTGAACCGGGACTAGCGACCGGGGAGCTGTTTTTT. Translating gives CASSEPGLATGELFF.

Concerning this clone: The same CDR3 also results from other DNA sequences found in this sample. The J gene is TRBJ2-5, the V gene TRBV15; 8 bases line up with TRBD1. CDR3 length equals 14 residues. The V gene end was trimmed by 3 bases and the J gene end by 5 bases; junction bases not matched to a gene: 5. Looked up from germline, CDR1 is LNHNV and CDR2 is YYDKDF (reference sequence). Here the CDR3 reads CATSRDRAGETQYF. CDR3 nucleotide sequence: TGTGCCACCAGCAGGGACAGGGCCGGGGAGACCCAGTACTTC.

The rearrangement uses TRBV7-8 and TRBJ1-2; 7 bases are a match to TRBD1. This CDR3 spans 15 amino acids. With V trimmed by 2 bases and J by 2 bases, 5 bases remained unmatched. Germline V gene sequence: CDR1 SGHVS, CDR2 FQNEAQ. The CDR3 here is CASSLQGVTNYGYTF. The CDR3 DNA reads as TGTGCCAGCAGCTTACAGGGGGTGACCAACTATGGCTACACCTTC. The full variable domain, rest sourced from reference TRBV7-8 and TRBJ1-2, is GAGVSQSPRYKVAKRGQDVALRCDPISGHVSLFWYQQALGQGPEFLTYFQNEAQLDKSGLPSDRFFAERPEGSVSTLKIQRTQQEDSAVYLCASSLQGVTNYGYTFGSGTRLTVV.

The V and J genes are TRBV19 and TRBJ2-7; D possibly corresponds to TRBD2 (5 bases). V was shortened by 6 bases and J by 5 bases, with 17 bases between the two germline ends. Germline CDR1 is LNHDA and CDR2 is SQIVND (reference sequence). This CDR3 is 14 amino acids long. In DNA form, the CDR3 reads TGTGCCAGTAGCCGACAACTAGGATCCCACGAGCAGTACTTC. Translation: CASSRQLGSHEQYF.

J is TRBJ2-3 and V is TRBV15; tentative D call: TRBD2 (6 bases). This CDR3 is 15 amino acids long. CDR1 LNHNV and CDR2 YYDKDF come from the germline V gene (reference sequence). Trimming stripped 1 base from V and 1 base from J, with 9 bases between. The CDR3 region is CATSRAGDGTDTQYF. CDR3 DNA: TGTGCCACCAGCAGAGCGGGAGACGGCACAGATACGCAGTATTTT. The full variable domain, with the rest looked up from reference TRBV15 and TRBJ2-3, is DAMVIQNPRYQVTQFGKPVTLSCSQTLNHNVMYWYQQKSSQAPKLLFHYYDKDFNNEADTPDNFQSRRPNTSFCFLDIRSPGLGDTAMYLCATSRAGDGTDTQYFGPGTRLTVL.

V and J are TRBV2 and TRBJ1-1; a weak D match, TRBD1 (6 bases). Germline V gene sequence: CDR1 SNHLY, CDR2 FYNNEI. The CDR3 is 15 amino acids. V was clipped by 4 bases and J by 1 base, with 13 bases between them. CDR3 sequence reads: CASSGGRGGNTEAFF. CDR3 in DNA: TGTGCCAGCAGTGGGGGCAGGGGAGGGAACACTGAAGCTTTCTTT.

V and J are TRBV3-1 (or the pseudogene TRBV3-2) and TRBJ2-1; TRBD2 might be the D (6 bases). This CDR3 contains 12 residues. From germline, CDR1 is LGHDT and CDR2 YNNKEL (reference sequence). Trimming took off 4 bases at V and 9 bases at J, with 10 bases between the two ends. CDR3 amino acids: CASSRTEGEQFF. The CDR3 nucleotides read TGTGCCAGCAGCCGCACGGAGGGTGAGCAGTTCTTC.

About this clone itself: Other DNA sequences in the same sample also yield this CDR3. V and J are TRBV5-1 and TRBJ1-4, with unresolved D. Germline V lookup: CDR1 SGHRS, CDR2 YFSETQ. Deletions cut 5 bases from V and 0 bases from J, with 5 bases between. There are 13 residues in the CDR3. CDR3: CASREATNEKLFF. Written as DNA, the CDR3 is TGCGCCAGCAGAGAGGCAACTAATGAAAAACTGTTTTTT.

The CDR3: CASSVGNRANTEAFF. CDR3 DNA sequence: TGTGCCAGCAGCGTAGGGAACAGGGCGAACACTGAAGCTTTCTTT. This chain joins TRBV9 and TRBJ1-1, with TRBD1 as a possible D gene (6 bases). Germline values: CDR1 SGDLS, CDR2 YYNGEE. The CDR3 has 15 residues. V shed 0 bases and J shed 1 base, with 10 bases lying between them.

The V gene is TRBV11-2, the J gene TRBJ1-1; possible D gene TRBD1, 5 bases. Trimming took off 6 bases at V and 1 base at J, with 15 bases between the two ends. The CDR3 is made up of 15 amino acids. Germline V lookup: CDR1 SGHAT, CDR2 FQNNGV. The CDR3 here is CASRYPGRSNTEAFF. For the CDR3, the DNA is TGTGCCAGCAGGTATCCGGGACGGTCGAACACTGAAGCTTTCTTT.

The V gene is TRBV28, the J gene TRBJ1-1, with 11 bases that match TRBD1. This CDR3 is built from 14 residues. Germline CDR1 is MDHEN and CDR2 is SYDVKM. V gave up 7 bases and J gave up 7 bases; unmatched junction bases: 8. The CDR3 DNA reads TGTGCCAGCACCCCGGGACAGGGGGGGGATGAAGCTTTCTTT. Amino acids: CASTPGQGGDEAFF.

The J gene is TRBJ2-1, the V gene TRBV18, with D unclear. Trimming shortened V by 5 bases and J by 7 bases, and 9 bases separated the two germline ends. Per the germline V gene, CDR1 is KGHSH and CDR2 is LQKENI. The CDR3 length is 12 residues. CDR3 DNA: TGTGCCAGCTCAGAACTACGAAATGAGCAGTTCTTC. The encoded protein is CASSELRNEQFF.

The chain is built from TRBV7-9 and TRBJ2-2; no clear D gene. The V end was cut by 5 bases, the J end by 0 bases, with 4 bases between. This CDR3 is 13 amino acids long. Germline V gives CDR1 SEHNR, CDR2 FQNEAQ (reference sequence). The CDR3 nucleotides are TGTGCCAGCAGCGGGACGAACACCGGGGAGCTGTTTTTT. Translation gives CASSGTNTGELFF.

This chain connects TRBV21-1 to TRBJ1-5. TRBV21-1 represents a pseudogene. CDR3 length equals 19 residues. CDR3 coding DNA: TGTGCCAGCAGCCCCCGCCGGGACGGCCACCGATATAGCAATCAGCCCCAGCATTTT. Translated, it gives CASSPRRDGHRYSNQPQHF.

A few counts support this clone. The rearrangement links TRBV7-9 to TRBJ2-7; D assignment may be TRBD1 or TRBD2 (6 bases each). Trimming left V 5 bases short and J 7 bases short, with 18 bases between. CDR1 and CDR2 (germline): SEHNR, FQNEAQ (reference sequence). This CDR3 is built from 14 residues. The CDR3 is CASSAGAGRREQYF. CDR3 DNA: TGTGCCAGCAGCGCAGGGGCGGGGAGGAGGGAGCAGTACTTC.

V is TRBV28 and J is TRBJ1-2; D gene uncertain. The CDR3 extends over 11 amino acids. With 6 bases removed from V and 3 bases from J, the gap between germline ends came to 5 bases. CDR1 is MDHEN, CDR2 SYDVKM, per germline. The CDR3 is CASRQDYGYTF. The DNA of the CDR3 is TGTGCCAGCAGGCAGGACTATGGCTACACCTTC.

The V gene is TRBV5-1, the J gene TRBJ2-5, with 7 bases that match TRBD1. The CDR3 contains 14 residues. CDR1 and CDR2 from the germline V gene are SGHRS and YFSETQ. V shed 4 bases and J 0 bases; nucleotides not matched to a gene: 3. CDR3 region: CASSRTGDQETQYF. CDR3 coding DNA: TGCGCCAGCAGCCGGACAGGCGACCAAGAGACCCAGTACTTC.

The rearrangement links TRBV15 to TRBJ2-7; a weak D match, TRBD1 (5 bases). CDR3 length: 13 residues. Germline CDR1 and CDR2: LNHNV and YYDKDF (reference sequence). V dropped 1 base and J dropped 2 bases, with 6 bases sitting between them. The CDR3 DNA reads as TGTGCCACCAGCAGAGCCAGGGCCTACGAGCAGTACTTC. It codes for CATSRARAYEQYF.

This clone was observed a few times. The CDR3 spells CASSKAPAGYEQYF. CDR3 in DNA: TGTGCCAGCAGCAAAGCGCCGGCAGGCTACGAGCAGTACTTC. The chain recombines TRBV21-1 with TRBJ2-7; the table's D call TRBD1 went unverified against the DNA. TRBV21-1 is a listed pseudogene. CDR3 size: 14 residues.

The CDR3 bases are TGTGCCACCAGTGTGGGTAGCGGGATATGGGAGACCCAGTACTTC. Amino acids: CATSVGSGIWETQYF. The chain employs TRBV24-1 and TRBJ2-5, with TRBD2 matching over 8 bases. Germline values: CDR1 KGHDR, CDR2 SFDVKD. With 5 bases clipped from V and 5 bases from J, the junction kept 9 bases outside the gene matches. The CDR3 totals 15 residues.

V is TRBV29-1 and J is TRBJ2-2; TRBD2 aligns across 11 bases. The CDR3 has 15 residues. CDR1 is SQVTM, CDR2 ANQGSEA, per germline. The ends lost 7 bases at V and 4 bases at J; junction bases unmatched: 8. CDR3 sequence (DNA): TGCAGCGCCTTCACTAGCGGGAGTTTCACCGGGGAGCTGTTTTTT. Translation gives CSAFTSGSFTGELFF.

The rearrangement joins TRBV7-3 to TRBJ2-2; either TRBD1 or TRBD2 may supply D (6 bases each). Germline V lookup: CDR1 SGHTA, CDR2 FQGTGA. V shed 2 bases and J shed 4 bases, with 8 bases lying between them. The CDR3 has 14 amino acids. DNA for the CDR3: TGTGCCAGCAGCTTAGGGGGGCTCACCGGGGAGCTGTTTTTT. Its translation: CASSLGGLTGELFF.

CDR3 sequence (DNA): TGTGCCAGCAGCTTAGGGGGTAGCGGGGGGTCAGATACGCAGTATTTT. This codes for CASSLGGSGGSDTQYF. The chain combines TRBV11-1 with TRBJ2-3; TRBD2 matches at 10 bases. The CDR3 is made up of 16 amino acids. Germline CDR1 reads SGHAT; CDR2 reads FQDESV (reference sequence). J lost 4 bases, V lost 1 base, and 5 bases had no gene match.

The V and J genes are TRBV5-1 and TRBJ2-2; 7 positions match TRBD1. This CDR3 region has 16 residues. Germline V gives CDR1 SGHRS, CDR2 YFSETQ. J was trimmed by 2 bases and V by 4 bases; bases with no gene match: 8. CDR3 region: CASSLTRDRNTGELFF. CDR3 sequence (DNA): TGCGCCAGCAGCCTAACCCGGGACAGAAACACCGGGGAGCTGTTTTTT. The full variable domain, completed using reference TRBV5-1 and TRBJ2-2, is KAGVTQTPRYLIKTRGQQVTLSCSPISGHRSVSWYQQTPGQGLQFLFEYFSETQRNKGNFPGRFSGRQFSNSRSEMNVSTLELGDSALYLCASSLTRDRNTGELFFGEGSRLTVL.

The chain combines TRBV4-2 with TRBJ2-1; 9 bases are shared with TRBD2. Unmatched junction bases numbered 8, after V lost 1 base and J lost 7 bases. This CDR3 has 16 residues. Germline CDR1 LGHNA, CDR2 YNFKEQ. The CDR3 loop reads CASSQGGGGAINEQFF. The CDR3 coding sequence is TGTGCCAGCAGCCAAGGTGGCGGGGGGGCCATAAATGAGCAGTTCTTC.

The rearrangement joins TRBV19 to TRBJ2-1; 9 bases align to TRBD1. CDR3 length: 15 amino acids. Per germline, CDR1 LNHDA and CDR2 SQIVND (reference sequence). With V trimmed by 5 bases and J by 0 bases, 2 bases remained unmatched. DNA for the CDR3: TGTGCCAGTAGTTCGACAGGGGGCTCCTACAATGAGCAGTTCTTC. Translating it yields CASSSTGGSYNEQFF.